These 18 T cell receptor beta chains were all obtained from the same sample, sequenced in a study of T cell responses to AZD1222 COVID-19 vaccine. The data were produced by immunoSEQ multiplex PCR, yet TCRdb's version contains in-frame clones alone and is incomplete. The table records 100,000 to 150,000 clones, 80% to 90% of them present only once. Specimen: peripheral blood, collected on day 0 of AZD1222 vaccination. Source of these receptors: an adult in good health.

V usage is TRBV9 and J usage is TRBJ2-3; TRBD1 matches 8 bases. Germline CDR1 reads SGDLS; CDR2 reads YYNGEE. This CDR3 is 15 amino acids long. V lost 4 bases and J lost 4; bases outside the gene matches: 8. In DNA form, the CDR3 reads TGTGCCAGCAGCCTAGGACAGGGCACTTCAGATACGCAGTATTTT. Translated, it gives CASSLGQGTSDTQYF.

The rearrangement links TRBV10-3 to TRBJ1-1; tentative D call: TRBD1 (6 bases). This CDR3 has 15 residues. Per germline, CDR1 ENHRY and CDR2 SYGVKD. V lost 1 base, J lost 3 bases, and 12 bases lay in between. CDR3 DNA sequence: TGTGCCATCAGTGAGTGGGGGGGCGCAGACACTGAAGCTTTCTTT. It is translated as CAISEWGGADTEAFF.

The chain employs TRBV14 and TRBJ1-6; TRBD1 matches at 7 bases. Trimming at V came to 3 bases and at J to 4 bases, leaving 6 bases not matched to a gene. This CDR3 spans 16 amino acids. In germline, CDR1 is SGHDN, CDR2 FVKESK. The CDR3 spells CASSQLTGNYNSPLHF. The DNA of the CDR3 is TGTGCCAGCAGCCAGTTGACAGGGAATTATAATTCACCCCTCCACTTT.

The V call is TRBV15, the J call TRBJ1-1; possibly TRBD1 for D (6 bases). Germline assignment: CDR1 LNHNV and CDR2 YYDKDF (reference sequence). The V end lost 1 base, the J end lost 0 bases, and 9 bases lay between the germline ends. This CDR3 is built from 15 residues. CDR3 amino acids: CATSRGGQMNTEAFF. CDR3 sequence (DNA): TGTGCCACCAGCAGAGGAGGACAGATGAACACTGAAGCTTTCTTT.

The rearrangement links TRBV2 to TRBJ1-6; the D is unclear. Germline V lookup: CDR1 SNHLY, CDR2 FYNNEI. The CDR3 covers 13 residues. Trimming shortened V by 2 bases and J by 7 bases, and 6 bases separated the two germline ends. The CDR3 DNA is TGTGCCAGCAGTGAACAGGAAAATTCACCCCTCCACTTT. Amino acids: CASSEQENSPLHF.

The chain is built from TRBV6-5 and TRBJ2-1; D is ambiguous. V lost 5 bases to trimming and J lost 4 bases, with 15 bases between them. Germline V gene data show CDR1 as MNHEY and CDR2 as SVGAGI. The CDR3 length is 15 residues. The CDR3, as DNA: TGTGCCAGCAGTCTATCGAGGCAGTTTTACAATGAGCAGTTCTTC. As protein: CASSLSRQFYNEQFF.

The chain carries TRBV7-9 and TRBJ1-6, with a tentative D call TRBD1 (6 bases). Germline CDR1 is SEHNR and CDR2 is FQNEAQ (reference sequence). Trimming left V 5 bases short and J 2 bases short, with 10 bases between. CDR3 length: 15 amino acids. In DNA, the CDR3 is TGTGCCAGCAGCCCAGGGGTCACCTATAATTCACCCCTCCACTTT. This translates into CASSPGVTYNSPLHF.

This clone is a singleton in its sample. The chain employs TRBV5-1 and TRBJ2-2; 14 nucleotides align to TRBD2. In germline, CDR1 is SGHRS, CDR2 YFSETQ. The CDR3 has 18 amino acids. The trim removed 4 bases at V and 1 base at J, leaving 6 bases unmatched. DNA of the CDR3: TGCGCCAGCAGCAATTTAGGGACTAGCGGGAGGAACACCGGGGAGCTGTTTTTT. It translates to CASSNLGTSGRNTGELFF.

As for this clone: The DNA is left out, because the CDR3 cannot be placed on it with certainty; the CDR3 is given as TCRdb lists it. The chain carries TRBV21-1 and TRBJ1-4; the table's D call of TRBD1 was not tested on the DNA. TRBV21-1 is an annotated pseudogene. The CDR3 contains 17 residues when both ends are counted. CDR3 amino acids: CASSRTPWGQGNEKLFF.

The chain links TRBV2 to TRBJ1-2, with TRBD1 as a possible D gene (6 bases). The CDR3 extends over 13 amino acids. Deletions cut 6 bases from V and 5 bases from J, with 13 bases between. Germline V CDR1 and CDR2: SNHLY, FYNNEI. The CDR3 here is CASRGIRGYGYTF. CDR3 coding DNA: TGTGCCAGCAGGGGGATCAGGGGATATGGCTACACCTTC.

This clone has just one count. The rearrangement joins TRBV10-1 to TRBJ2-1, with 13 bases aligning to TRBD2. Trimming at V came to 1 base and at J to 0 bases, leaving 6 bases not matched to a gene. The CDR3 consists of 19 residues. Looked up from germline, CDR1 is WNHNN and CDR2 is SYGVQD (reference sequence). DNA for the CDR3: TGCGCCAGCAGTGAGTTACGGACTAGCGGGGGTAGCTCCTACAATGAGCAGTTCTTC. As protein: CASSELRTSGGSSYNEQFF.

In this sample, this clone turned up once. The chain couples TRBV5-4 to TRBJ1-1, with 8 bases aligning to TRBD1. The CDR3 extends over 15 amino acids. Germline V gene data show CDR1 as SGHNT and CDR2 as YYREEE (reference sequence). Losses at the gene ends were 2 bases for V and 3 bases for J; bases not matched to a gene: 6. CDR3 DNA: TGTGCCAGCAGCTTTGGTACAGGGGGTGACACTGAAGCTTTCTTT. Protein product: CASSFGTGGDTEAFF.

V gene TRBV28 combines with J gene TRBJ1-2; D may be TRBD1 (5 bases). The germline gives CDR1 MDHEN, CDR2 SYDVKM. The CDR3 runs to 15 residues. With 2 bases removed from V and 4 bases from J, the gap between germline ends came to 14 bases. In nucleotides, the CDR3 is TGTGCCAGCAGTTTAGGGGGAGGACGGCTCTATGGCTACACCTTC. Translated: CASSLGGGRLYGYTF.

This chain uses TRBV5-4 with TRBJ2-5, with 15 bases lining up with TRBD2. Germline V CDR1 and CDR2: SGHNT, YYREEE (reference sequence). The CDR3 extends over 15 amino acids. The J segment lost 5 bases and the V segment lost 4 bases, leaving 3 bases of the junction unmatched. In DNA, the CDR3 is TGTGCCAGCAGCGTCGGGACTAGCGGGGGGGAGACCCAGTACTTC. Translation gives CASSVGTSGGETQYF.

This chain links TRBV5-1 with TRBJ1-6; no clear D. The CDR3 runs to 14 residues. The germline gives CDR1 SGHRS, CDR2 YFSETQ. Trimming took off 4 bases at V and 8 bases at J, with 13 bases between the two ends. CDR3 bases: TGCGCCAGCAGCAGTAGTCTGGCGGATTCACCCCTCCACTTT. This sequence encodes CASSSSLADSPLHF.

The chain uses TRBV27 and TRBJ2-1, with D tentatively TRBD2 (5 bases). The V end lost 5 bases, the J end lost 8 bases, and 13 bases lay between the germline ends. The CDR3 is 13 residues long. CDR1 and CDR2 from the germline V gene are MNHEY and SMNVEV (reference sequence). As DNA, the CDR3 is TGTGCCAGCAGTCTGACTACAATGGATGAGCAGTTCTTC. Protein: CASSLTTMDEQFF.

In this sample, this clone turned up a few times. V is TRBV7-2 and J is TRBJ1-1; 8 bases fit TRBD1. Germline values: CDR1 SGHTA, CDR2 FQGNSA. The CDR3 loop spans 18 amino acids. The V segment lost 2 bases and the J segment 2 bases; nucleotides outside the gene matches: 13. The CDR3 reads CASSLRSGRGPVNTEAFF. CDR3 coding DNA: TGTGCCAGCAGCTTAAGATCCGGCAGGGGGCCCGTCAACACTGAAGCTTTCTTT.

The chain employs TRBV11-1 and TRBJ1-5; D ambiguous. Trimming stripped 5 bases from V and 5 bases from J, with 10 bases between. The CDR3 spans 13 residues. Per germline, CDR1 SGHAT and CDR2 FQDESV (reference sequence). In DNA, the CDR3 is TGTGCCAGCAGCCCAGGTTCGGATCAGCCCCAGCATTTT. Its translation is CASSPGSDQPQHF.